The 29 T cell receptor beta chains below were found in one sample sequenced in a study of T cell repertoires in cytomegalovirus infection. TCRdb reprocessed the reads with MiXCR, giving one entry per CDR3 protein. The table lists some 100,000 distinct CDR3 sequences, about a quarter of them singletons, with roughly two fifths in the top ten. The sample was CD8+ T cells from PBMCs. The receptors stem from a human donor in good health (CMV status not recorded). Some clones in this sample may be carry-over from other donors' samples.

The V and J genes are TRBV29-1 and TRBJ2-7; D is possibly TRBD1 or TRBD2 (6 bases each). Trimming left V 6 bases short and J 0 bases short, with 15 bases between. Germline lookup yields CDR1 SQVTM and CDR2 ANQGSEA. This CDR3 contains 14 residues. CDR3 sequence: CSVTRGGNSYEQYF. CDR3 bases: TGCAGCGTCACCCGAGGGGGGAACTCCTACGAGCAGTACTTC.

This clonotype was counted only a few times. The V call is TRBV7-3, the J call TRBJ2-3; 10 bases are a match to TRBD2. The CDR3 has 15 amino acids. The germline V gene encodes CDR1 SGHTA and CDR2 FQGTGA. Germline trimming cut 5 bases from V and 2 bases from J; bases unmatched to any gene: 4. The CDR3 protein is CASSQRGGFTDTQYF. CDR3 nucleotides: TGTGCCAGCAGCCAGCGGGGGGGTTTCACAGATACGCAGTATTTT.

The CDR3: CASSLYHPGLAGSDEQFF. The CDR3 DNA follows: TGTGCCAGCAGCTTATACCATCCGGGACTAGCGGGGTCGGATGAGCAGTTCTTC. This rearrangement joins TRBV7-8 to TRBJ2-1; 13 nucleotides agree with TRBD2. V was clipped by 2 bases and J by 8 bases; unmatched bases: 12. CDR3 length equals 18 residues. Germline CDR1 and CDR2: SGHVS and FQNEAQ.

This clonotype was found many times. CDR3: CASSAPGNSDNEQFF. The CDR3, as DNA: TGTGCCAGCAGCGCACCAGGTAATTCGGACAATGAGCAGTTCTTC. The rearrangement links TRBV9 to TRBJ2-1; D unclear. V lost 3 bases and J 5 bases, leaving 15 bases between the germline ends. Germline assignment: CDR1 SGDLS and CDR2 YYNGEE. The CDR3 contains 15 residues.

The chain recombines TRBV5-1 with TRBJ2-7, with D possibly being TRBD1 or TRBD2 (5 bases each). Trimming pared 0 bases from V and 5 bases from J, leaving 15 bases between. Per germline, CDR1 SGHRS and CDR2 YFSETQ. The CDR3 is made up of 15 amino acids. CDR3 in amino acids: CASSLEEDTRDEQYF. In DNA, the CDR3 is TGCGCCAGCAGCTTGGAGGAGGACACTCGCGACGAGCAGTACTTC.

This clonotype has more than one count but fewer than ten. This sequence joins TRBV11-3 and TRBJ2-1; 9 bases are a match to TRBD1. Trimming took 5 bases from V and 5 from J; bases not matched to a gene: 4. The CDR3 has 14 residues. The germline V gene encodes CDR1 SGHNT and CDR2 YENEEA. DNA of the CDR3: TGTGCCAGCAGCCCCCGGACAGGGGACAATGAGCAGTTCTTC. It encodes CASSPRTGDNEQFF.

The table lists this clonotype with a few counts. Here the CDR3 DNA reads TGTGCCAGCAGCTCGATTACAATACAGGAGGCAATGGGAAAACTGTTTTTT. This gives the protein CASSSITIQEAMGKLFF. The chain carries TRBV11-2 and TRBJ1-4, with a weak D call TRBD1 (5 bases). V lost 4 bases, J lost 10 bases, and 25 bases lay in between. The CDR3 loop spans 17 amino acids. CDR1 is SGHAT, CDR2 FQNNGV, per germline.

This clonotype showed up many times. The gene calls are TRBV6-2 or TRBV6-3 and TRBJ2-7; D unclear. Per the germline V gene, CDR1 is MNHEY and CDR2 is SVGEGT. Trimming took 8 bases from V and 5 from J, leaving 13 bases between them. This CDR3 contains 12 residues. The CDR3 sequence: CASGPPANEQYF. The CDR3 DNA reads TGTGCCAGCGGACCCCCAGCCAACGAGCAGTACTTC.

The chain joins TRBV6-2 or TRBV6-3 to TRBJ2-7, with a weak D call TRBD1 (6 bases). Germline CDR1 and CDR2: MNHEY and SVGEGT. Trimming took 5 bases from V and 1 from J, leaving 9 bases between them. The CDR3 is 13 amino acids. CDR3 sequence: CASSDTGSYEQYF. The CDR3 DNA follows: TGTGCCAGCAGTGACACAGGGTCCTACGAGCAGTACTTC.

This clonotype occurred many times. This chain connects TRBV7-2 to TRBJ1-2; 9 bases are a match to TRBD1. Looked up from germline, CDR1 is SGHTA and CDR2 is FQGNSA. The CDR3 has 18 residues. V lost 0 bases, J lost 6 bases, and 14 bases stayed unmatched. CDR3 nucleotide sequence: TGTGCCAGCAGCTTAGCCCTTCTTACCCCTGGGACAGGGCATGGCTACACCTTC. Protein product: CASSLALLTPGTGHGYTF.

This chain connects TRBV12-3 or TRBV12-4 to TRBJ2-2; TRBD1 might be the D (6 bases). CDR3 size: 15 residues. V shed 7 bases and J shed 1 base, with 13 bases lying between them. This CDR3 reads CASISAQGNTGELFF. DNA for the CDR3: TGTGCCAGCATCTCCGCACAGGGGAACACCGGGGAGCTGTTTTTT.

This clonotype was recorded at least ten times. The chain recombines TRBV7-6 with TRBJ2-2; 8 nucleotides line up with TRBD2. Per germline, CDR1 SGHVS and CDR2 FNYEAQ. The CDR3 sequence is 17 residues long. Trimming cost V 5 bases and J 7 bases; bases outside gene matches: 15. CDR3 sequence reads: CASSQRSGSLPNGELFF. The CDR3 nucleotides are TGTGCCAGCAGCCAGAGGAGCGGGAGCCTACCCAACGGGGAGCTGTTTTTT.

This clonotype was found a few times. In DNA form, the CDR3 reads TGTGCCAGCAGTTTATTGGACTTTCCCAGTGAGCAGTTCTTC. Its protein is CASSLLDFPSEQFF. The genes are TRBV27 and TRBJ2-1, with D perhaps matching TRBD2 (5 bases). Germline CDR1 MNHEY, CDR2 SMNVEV (reference sequence). V was shortened by 1 base and J by 9 bases, with 13 bases between the two germline ends. The CDR3 runs to 14 residues.

The CDR3: CASSPLLDSNYGYTF. The CDR3 DNA follows: TGTGCCAGCAGCCCCCTACTGGACAGTAACTATGGCTACACCTTC. The V gene is TRBV28, the J gene TRBJ1-2; D perhaps matches TRBD1 (6 bases). Deletions cut 6 bases from V and 1 base from J, with 15 bases between. CDR3 length equals 15 residues. Germline lookup yields CDR1 MDHEN and CDR2 SYDVKM.

The chain employs TRBV6-5 and TRBJ2-1; 8 bases line up with TRBD1. The CDR3 runs to 16 residues. CDR1 is MNHEY and CDR2 is SVGAGI in the germline V gene. The trim removed 8 bases at V and 6 bases at J, leaving 15 bases unmatched. CDR3 sequence: CASHPGQGGMINEQFF. DNA for the CDR3: TGTGCCAGCCATCCCGGACAGGGAGGTATGATCAATGAGCAGTTCTTC.

This chain uses TRBV4-3 with TRBJ2-1; 7 bases are shared with TRBD2. CDR1 is LGHNA, CDR2 YSLEER, per germline. The CDR3 is 16 amino acids. V lost 4 bases to trimming and J lost 5 bases; unmatched junction nucleotides: 11. CDR3 residues: CASSPSSGTTNNEQFF. The CDR3 DNA is TGCGCCAGCAGCCCATCCTCCGGGACTACTAACAATGAGCAGTTCTTC.

This clonotype turned up a few times. The rearrangement links TRBV28 to TRBJ2-2, with D unclear. CDR1 and CDR2 (germline): MDHEN, SYDVKM. This CDR3 is 13 amino acids long. V lost 5 bases to trimming and J lost 4 bases, with 8 bases between them. The DNA for the CDR3 is TGTGCCAGCAGTCTTCCGATCACCGGGGAGCTGTTTTTT. Translation gives CASSLPITGELFF.

This clonotype was found once. This chain joins TRBV14 and TRBJ2-3, with 9 bases matching TRBD1. Germline V gene data show CDR1 as SGHDN and CDR2 as FVKESK. V trimming: 2 bases; J trimming: 3 bases; junction bases outside the gene matches: 6. The CDR3 length is 16 residues. CDR3 bases: TGTGCCAGCAGCCAATCCTCGACAGGGGGGACAGATACGCAGTATTTT. As protein: CASSQSSTGGTDTQYF.

The chain has TRBV12-3 or TRBV12-4 and TRBJ1-2, with no clear D. This CDR3 has 12 residues. V gave up 2 bases and J gave up 5 bases, with 6 bases separating them. Written as DNA, the CDR3 is TGTGCCAGCAGTTTATTTCAGTATGGCTACACCTTC. Its translation: CASSLFQYGYTF.

At least ten counts were recorded for this clonotype. The rearrangement joins TRBV11-2 to TRBJ1-5; perhaps TRBD1 as D (5 bases). The V gene lost 5 bases and the J gene lost 7 bases, with 15 bases spanning the gap. This CDR3 contains 14 residues. The germline CDR1 and CDR2 sequences are SGHAT and FQNNGV. As DNA, the CDR3 is TGTGCCAGCAGCAACCCGGGGCCTCGGCAGCCCCAGCATTTT. Protein product: CASSNPGPRQPQHF. The whole variable domain, remainder taken from reference TRBV11-2 and TRBJ1-5, is EAGVAQSPRYKIIEKRQSVAFWCNPISGHATLYWYQQILGQGPKLLIQFQNNGVVDDSQLPKDRFSAERLKGVDSTLKIQPAKLEDSAVYLCASSNPGPRQPQHFGDGTRLSIL.

This clonotype has just a few counts. V is TRBV29-1 and J is TRBJ2-1; D unclear. Germline V gene sequence: CDR1 SQVTM, CDR2 ANQGSEA. V lost 5 bases to trimming and J lost 3 bases, with 11 bases between them. The CDR3 contains 13 residues. CDR3 coding DNA: TGCAGCGTTAAACCCTCGGGCTACAATGAGCAGTTCTTC. Translating it yields CSVKPSGYNEQFF.

This clonotype turned up a few times. The rearrangement uses TRBV7-3 and TRBJ1-5; tentative D call: TRBD1 (6 bases). This CDR3 is 14 amino acids long. The V end lost 5 bases, the J end lost 2 bases, and 10 bases lay between the germline ends. The germline CDR1 and CDR2 sequences are SGHTA and FQGTGA. CDR3 DNA: TGTGCCAGCAGCCCGGAGGGGGGCAATCAGCCCCAGCATTTT. Translation gives CASSPEGGNQPQHF.

Ten or more counts support this clonotype. The DNA of the CDR3 is TGTGCCAGCAGTTACTACATCCGGGACAGGGTGACGAACACTGAAGCTTTCTTT. Residues: CASSYYIRDRVTNTEAFF. The genes are TRBV14 and TRBJ1-1; TRBD1 matches at 9 bases. CDR1 is SGHDN, CDR2 FVKESK, per germline. The length of the CDR3 is 18 residues. Trimming cost V 6 bases and J 1 base; bases outside gene matches: 15. Using reference TRBV14 and TRBJ1-1 for the parts outside the CDR3, the full variable domain is EAGVTQFPSHSVIEKGQTVTLRCDPISGHDNLYWYRRVMGKEIKFLLHFVKESKQDESGMPNNRFLAERTGGTYSTLKVQPAELEDSGVYFCASSYYIRDRVTNTEAFFGQGTRLTVV.

The chain carries TRBV5-1 and TRBJ2-7; D gene unclear. Per the germline V gene, CDR1 is SGHRS and CDR2 is YFSETQ. V dropped 6 bases and J dropped 3 bases, with 10 bases sitting between them. This CDR3 region has 12 residues. The CDR3 bases are TGCGCCAGCACCACTGGAAACTACGAGCAGTACTTC. It translates to CASTTGNYEQYF.

This clonotype was detected many times. V gene TRBV7-6 combines with J gene TRBJ2-7; the D gene is possibly TRBD1 (5 bases). Looked up from germline, CDR1 is SGHVS and CDR2 is FNYEAQ. V was clipped by 1 base and J by 7 bases, with 14 bases between them. The CDR3 consists of 14 residues. CDR3 in DNA: TGTGCCAGCAGCTTAGAGGGGAACAGTCGGGAGCAGTACTTC. Its protein product is CASSLEGNSREQYF.

The chain carries TRBV11-2 and TRBJ2-7, with unresolved D. The CDR3 has 13 residues. The germline gives CDR1 SGHAT, CDR2 FQNNGV. Trimming removed 3 bases from V and 4 bases from J, with 10 bases in between. The DNA of the CDR3 is TGTGCCAGCAGCTTGTCAGGAGCATACGAGCAGTACTTC. Translated, it gives CASSLSGAYEQYF.

The gene calls are TRBV28 and TRBJ2-3; D possibly corresponds to TRBD2 (5 bases). CDR3 length equals 14 residues. Germline V gene data show CDR1 as MDHEN and CDR2 as SYDVKM. Between the trimmed V and J ends, which lost 8 bases and 3 bases, there was a span of 15 bases. The CDR3: CASGIRSGTDTQYF. The CDR3 coding sequence is TGTGCCAGCGGAATACGGAGCGGAACAGATACGCAGTATTTT.

In this sample, this clonotype turned up many times. This chain joins TRBV11-2 and TRBJ1-1, with 7 bases matching TRBD1. The germline CDR1 and CDR2 sequences are SGHAT and FQNNGV. This CDR3 has 13 residues. After removal of 1 base from V and 5 bases from J, the junction contained 1 base not matched to a gene. This CDR3 reads CASSLGQGTEAFF. In DNA form, the CDR3 reads TGTGCCAGCAGCTTAGGACAGGGAACTGAAGCTTTCTTT.

This clonotype occurred many times. J is TRBJ1-2 and V is TRBV7-8; D not certain. V lost 5 bases and J 6 bases, leaving 19 bases between the germline ends. The germline V gene encodes CDR1 SGHVS and CDR2 FQNEAQ. The CDR3 covers 15 residues. CDR3 DNA: TGTGCCAGCAGCCGGCCGGATAGGCCTTTGGATGGCTACACCTTC. Amino acid sequence: CASSRPDRPLDGYTF.